The source of this T cell receptor beta chain is a study of T cells of healthy individuals. This clonotype was found many times. In TCRdb, the 5' RACE reads were re-called with MiXCR into one record per CDR3 protein. In the table there are more than 85,000 distinct CDR3 sequences, around 17% of which are singletons. In germline, CDR1 is SQVTM, CDR2 ANQGSEA. With 5 bases removed from V and 4 bases from J, the gap between germline ends came to 3 bases. This CDR3 has 11 residues. The J gene is TRBJ2-6, the V gene TRBV29-1; no clear D gene. The receptor comes from a human donor in good health. The CDR3, as DNA: TGCAGCGTTTCCGGGGCCAACGTCCTGACTTTC. Residues: CSVSGANVLTF.